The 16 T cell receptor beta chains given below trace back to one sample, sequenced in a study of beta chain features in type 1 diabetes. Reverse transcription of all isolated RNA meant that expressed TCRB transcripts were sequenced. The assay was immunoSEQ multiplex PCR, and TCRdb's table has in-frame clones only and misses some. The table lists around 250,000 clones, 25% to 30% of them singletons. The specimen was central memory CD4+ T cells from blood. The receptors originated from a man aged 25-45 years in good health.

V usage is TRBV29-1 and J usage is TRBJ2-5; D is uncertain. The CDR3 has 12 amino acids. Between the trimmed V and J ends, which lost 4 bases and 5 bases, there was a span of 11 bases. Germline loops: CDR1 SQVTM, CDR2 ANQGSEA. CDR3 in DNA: TGCAGCGTTGCTGGGATGGCGGAGACCCAGTACTTC. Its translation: CSVAGMAETQYF.

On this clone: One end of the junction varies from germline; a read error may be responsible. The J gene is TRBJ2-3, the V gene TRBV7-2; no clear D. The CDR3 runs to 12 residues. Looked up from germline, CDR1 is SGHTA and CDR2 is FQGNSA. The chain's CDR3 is CASSLAPGPSVF. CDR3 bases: TGTGCCAGCAGCCTTGCTCCCGGGCCATCAGTTTTT.

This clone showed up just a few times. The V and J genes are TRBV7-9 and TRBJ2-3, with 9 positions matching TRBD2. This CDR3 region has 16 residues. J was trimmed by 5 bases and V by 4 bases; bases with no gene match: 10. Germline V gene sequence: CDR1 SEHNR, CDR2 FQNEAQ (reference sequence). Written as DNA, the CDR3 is TGTGCCAGCAGCTCATGGGTAGCGGGAGTGGGAGATACGCAGTATTTT. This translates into CASSSWVAGVGDTQYF. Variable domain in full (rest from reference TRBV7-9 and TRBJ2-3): DTGVSQNPRHKITKRGQNVTFRCDPISEHNRLYWYRQTLGQGPEFLTYFQNEAQLEKSRLLSDRFSAERPKGSFSTLEIQRTEQGDSAMYLCASSSWVAGVGDTQYFGPGTRLTVL.

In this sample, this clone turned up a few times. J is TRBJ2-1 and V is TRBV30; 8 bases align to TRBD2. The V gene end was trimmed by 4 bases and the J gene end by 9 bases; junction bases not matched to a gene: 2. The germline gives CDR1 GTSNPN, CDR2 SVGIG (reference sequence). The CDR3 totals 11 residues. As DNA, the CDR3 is TGTGCCTGGACCCGGGGGGGTGAGCAGTTCTTC. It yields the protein CAWTRGGEQFF. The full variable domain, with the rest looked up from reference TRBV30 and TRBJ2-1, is SQTIHQWPATLVQPVGSPLSLECTVEGTSNPNLYWYRQAAGRGLQLLFYSVGIGQISSEVPQNLSASRPQDRQFILSSKKLLLSDSGFYLCAWTRGGEQFFGPGTRLTVL.

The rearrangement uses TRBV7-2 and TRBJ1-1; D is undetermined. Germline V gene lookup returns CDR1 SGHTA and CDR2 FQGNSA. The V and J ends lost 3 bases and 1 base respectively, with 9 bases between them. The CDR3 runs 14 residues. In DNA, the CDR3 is TGTGCCAGCAGCTTCTTTTACCAGAACACTGAAGCTTTCTTT. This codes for CASSFFYQNTEAFF.

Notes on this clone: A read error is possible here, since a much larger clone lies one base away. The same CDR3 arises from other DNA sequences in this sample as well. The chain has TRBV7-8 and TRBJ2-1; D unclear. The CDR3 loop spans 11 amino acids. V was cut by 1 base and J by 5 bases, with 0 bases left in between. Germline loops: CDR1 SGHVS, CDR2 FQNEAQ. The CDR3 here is CASSLDNEQFF. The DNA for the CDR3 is TGTGCCAGCAGCTTAGACAATGAGCAGTTCTTC.

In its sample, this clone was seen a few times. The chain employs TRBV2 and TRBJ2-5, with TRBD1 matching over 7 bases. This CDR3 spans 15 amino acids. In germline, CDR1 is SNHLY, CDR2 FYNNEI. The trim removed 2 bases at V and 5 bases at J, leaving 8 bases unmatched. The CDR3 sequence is CASSETAGGSETQYF. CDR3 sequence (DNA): TGTGCCAGCAGTGAAACGGCAGGGGGAAGCGAGACCCAGTACTTC.

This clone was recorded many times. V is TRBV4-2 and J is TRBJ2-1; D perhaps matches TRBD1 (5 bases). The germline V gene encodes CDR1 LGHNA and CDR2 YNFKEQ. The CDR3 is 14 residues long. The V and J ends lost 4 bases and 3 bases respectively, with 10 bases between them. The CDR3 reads CASSPLGVYNEQFF. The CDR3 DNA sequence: TGTGCCAGCAGCCCCTTAGGGGTCTACAATGAGCAGTTCTTC.

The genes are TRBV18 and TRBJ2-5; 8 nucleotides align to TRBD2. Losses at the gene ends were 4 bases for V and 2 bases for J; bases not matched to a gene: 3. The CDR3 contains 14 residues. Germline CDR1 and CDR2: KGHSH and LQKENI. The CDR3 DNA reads TGTGCCAGCTCACGCGGGGGGAATCAAGAGACCCAGTACTTC. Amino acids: CASSRGGNQETQYF.

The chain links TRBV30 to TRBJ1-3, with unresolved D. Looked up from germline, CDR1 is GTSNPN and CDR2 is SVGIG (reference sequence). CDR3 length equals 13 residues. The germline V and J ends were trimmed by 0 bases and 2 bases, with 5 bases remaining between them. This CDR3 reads CAWSVLAGNTIYF. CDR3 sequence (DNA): TGTGCCTGGAGTGTACTAGCTGGAAACACCATATATTTT.

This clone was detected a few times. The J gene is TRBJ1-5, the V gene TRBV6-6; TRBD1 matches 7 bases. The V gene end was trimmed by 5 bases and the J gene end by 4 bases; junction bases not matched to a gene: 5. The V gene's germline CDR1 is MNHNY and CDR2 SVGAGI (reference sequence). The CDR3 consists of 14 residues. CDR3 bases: TGTGCCAGCAGTCCACAGGGGAGAAATCAGCCCCAGCATTTT. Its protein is CASSPQGRNQPQHF.

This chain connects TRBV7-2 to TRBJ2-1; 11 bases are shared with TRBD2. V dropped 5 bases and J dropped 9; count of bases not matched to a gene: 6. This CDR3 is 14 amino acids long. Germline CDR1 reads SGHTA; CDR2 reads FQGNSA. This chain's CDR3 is CASSLTGTSGEQFF. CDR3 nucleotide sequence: TGTGCCAGCAGCCTAACCGGGACTAGCGGTGAGCAGTTCTTC. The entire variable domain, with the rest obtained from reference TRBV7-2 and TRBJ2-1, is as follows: GAGVSQSPSNKVTEKGKDVELRCDPISGHTALYWYRQSLGQGLEFLIYFQGNSAPDKSGLPSDRFSAERTGGSVSTLTIQRTQQEDSAVYLCASSLTGTSGEQFFGPGTRLTVL.

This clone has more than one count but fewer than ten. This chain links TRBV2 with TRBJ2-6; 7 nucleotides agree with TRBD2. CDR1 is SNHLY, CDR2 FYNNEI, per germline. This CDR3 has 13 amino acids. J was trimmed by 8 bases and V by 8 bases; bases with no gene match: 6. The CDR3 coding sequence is TGTGCCAGCGGACGGGACTATTCCAACGTCCTGACTTTC. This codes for CASGRDYSNVLTF. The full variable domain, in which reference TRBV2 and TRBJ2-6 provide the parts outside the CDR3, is EPEVTQTPSHQVTQMGQEVILRCVPISNHLYFYWYRQILGQKVEFLVSFYNNEISEKSEIFDDQFSVERPDGSNFTLKIRSTKLEDSAMYFCASGRDYSNVLTFGAGSRLTVL.

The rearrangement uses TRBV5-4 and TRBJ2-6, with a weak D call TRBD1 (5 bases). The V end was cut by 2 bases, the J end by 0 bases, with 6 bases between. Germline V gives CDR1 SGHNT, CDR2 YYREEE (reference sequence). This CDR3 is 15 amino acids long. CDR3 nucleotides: TGTGCCAGCAGCTTCAGGGTCTCTGGGGCCAACGTCCTGACTTTC. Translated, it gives CASSFRVSGANVLTF.

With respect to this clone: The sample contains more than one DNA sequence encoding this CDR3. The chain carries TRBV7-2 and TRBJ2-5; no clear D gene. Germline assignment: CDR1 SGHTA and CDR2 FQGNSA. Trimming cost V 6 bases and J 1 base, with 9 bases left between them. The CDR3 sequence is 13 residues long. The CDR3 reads CASSLRIQETQYF. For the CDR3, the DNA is TGTGCCAGCAGTCTCAGGATCCAAGAGACCCAGTACTTC.

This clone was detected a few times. The CDR3 DNA reads as TGCAGCGTAAACGGCGGCGGCACCAGCTCCTACGAGCAGTACTTC. Its translation: CSVNGGGTSSYEQYF. This chain joins TRBV29-1 and TRBJ2-7; the D is unclear. Per the germline V gene, CDR1 is SQVTM and CDR2 is ANQGSEA. V was clipped by 6 bases and J by 0 bases, with 18 bases between them. The CDR3 totals 15 residues.